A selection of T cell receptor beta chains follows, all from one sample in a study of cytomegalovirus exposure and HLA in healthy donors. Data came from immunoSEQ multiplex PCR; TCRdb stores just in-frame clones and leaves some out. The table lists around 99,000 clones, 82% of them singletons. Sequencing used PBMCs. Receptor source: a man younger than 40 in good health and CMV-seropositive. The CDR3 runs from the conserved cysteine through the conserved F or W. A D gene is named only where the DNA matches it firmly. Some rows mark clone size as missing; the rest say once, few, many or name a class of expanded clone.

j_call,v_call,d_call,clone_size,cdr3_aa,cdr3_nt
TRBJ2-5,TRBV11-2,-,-,CASSPRLGETQYF,TGTGCCAGCAGCCCTCGACTAGGAGAGACCCAGTACTTC
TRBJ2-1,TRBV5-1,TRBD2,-,CASSWEGSYNEQFF,TGCGCCAGCAGCTGGGAGGGGTCCTACAATGAGCAGTTCTTC
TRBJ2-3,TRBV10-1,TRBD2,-,CASSESLAGSTDTQYF,TGCGCCAGCAGTGAGAGCCTAGCGGGGAGCACAGATACGCAGTATTTT
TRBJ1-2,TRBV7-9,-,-,CASSSPGAQGDNYGYTF,TGTGCCAGCAGCTCTCCCGGAGCCCAGGGCGATAACTATGGCTACACCTTC
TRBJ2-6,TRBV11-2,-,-,CASSSIRAQGANGLTF,TGTGCCAGCAGCTCCATTAGGGCGCAAGGGGCCAACGGCCTGACTTTC
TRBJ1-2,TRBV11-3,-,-,CASSPQGQYGYTF,TGTGCCAGCAGCCCGCAGGGGCAGTATGGCTACACCTTC
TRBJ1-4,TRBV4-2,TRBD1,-,CASSQDTGTGNEKLFF,TGTGCCAGCAGCCAAGACACCGGGACAGGGAATGAAAAACTGTTTTTT
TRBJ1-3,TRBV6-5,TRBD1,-,CASSYSRGPSGNTIYF,TGTGCCAGCAGTTACTCGAGGGGGCCCTCTGGAAACACCATATATTTT
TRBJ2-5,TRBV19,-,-,CASSTLSGTVGETQYF,TGTGCCAGTAGTACCTTGTCCGGGACTGTGGGAGAGACCCAGTACTTC
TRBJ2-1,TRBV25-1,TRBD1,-,CASSDRGLAVQFF,TGTGCCAGCAGTGACAGGGGGCTTGCTGTGCAGTTCTTC
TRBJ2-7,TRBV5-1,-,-,CASRRDSYEQYF,TGCGCCAGCCGCAGGGACTCCTACGAGCAGTACTTC
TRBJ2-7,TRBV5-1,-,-,CASSWPGGQPTYEQYF,TGCGCCAGCAGCTGGCCCGGCGGGCAGCCTACCTACGAGCAGTACTTC
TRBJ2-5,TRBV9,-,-,CASSVAFSGLGQETQYF,TGTGCCAGCAGCGTAGCTTTCAGCGGGCTAGGGCAAGAGACCCAGTACTTC
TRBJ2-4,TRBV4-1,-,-,CASSQLELNIQYF,TGCGCCAGCAGCCAACTGGAGTTAAACATTCAGTACTTC
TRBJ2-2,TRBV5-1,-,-,CASSLLSGERLFF,TGCGCCAGCAGCTTATTATCAGGGGAGAGGCTGTTTTTT
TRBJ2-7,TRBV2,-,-,CARSGHRAGEQYF,TGTGCCAGGTCGGGACACCGGGCGGGCGAGCAGTACTTC
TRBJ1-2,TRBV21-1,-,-,CASSTDGYTF,TGTGCCAGCAGCACGGATGGCTACACCTTC
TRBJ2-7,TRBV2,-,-,CASSKTGYYEQYF,TGTGCCAGCAGTAAGACAGGATATTACGAGCAGTACTTC
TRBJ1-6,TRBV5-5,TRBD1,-,CASSTALGQKNSPLHF,TGTGCCAGCAGCACGGCTTTGGGACAGAAGAATTCACCCCTCCACTTT
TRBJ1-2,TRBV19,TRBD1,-,CASSAGQANYGYTF,TGTGCCAGTAGTGCCGGACAGGCTAACTATGGCTACACCTTC
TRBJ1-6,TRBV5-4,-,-,CASSTYREINSPLHF,TGTGCCAGCAGCACGTACAGGGAGATCAATTCACCCCTCCACTTT
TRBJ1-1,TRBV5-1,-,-,CASSFWGSAEAFF,TGCGCCAGCAGCTTTTGGGGTAGCGCTGAAGCTTTCTTT
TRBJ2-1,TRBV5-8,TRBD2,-,CASSLPSGARNEQFF,TGTGCCAGCAGCTTACCTAGCGGGGCGAGGAATGAGCAGTTCTTC
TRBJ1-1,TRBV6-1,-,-,CASSGYYTEAFF,TGTGCCAGCAGTGGGTACTACACTGAAGCTTTCTTT
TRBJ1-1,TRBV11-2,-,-,CASRQPGGTGEAFF,TGTGCCAGCCGTCAACCCGGTGGAACAGGAGAAGCTTTCTTT
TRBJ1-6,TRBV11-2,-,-,CASSLAGMNSPLRF,TGTGCCAGCAGCTTAGCGGGGATGAATTCACCCCTCCGCTTT
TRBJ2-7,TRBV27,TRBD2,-,CASSRRTSGEQYF,TGTGCCAGCAGCCGGCGGACTAGCGGCGAGCAGTACTTC
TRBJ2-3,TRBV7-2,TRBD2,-,CASSFTSGGTDTQYF,TGTGCCAGCAGCTTTACTAGCGGGGGCACAGATACGCAGTATTTT
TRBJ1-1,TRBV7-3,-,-,CASSLTVTEAFF,TGTGCCAGCAGCTTAACCGTAACTGAAGCTTTCTTT
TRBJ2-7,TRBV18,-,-,CASSLDTEQYF,TGTGCCAGCTCACTAGACACCGAGCAGTACTTC
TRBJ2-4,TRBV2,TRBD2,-,CASVEAGGATKNIQYF,TGTGCCAGCGTAGAGGCGGGGGGTGCGACCAAAAACATTCAGTACTTC
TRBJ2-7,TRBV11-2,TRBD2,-,CASSSRGAAGGTYEQYF,TGTGCCAGCAGCTCCCGGGGGGCAGCGGGGGGTACCTACGAGCAGTACTTC
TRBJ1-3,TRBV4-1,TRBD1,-,CASSQSTPGQGIDTIYF,TGCGCCAGCAGCCAATCAACGCCGGGACAGGGGATAGACACCATATATTTT
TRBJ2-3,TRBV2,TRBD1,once,CASSDWGQAGKLLDTQYF,TGTGCCAGCAGTGACTGGGGACAGGCGGGGAAATTGCTTGATACGCAGTATTTT
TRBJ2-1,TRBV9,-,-,CASSGSLPWEQFF,TGTGCCAGCAGCGGGAGCCTCCCCTGGGAGCAGTTCTTC
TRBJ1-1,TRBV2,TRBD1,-,CASSKDRGRTEAFF,TGTGCCAGCAGTAAGGACAGGGGTAGAACTGAAGCTTTCTTT
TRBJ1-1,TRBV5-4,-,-,CASSYDRTEAFF,TGTGCCAGCAGCTATGACAGAACTGAAGCTTTCTTT
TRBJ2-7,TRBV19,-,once,CASSILLSSYEQYF,TGTGCCAGTAGTATACTCCTGAGCTCCTACGAGCAGTACTTC
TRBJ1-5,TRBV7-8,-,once,CASSLGGEGYQPQHF,TGTGCCAGCAGCTTAGGGGGGGAAGGCTATCAGCCCCAGCATTTT
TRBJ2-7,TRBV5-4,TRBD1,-,CASSTGQGAREQYF,TGTGCCAGCAGCACGGGACAGGGGGCACGCGAGCAGTACTTC
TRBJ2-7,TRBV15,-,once,CATSRVDRYRDEQYF,TGTGCCACCAGCAGAGTTGACAGGTATAGGGACGAGCAGTACTTC
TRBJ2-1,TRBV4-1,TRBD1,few,CASSLFPGQGGGEQFF,TGCGCCAGCAGCCTATTTCCGGGACAGGGTGGGGGAGAGCAGTTCTTC
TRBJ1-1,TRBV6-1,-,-,CASRDVGGEGTEAFF,TGTGCCAGCAGGGACGTGGGGGGAGAGGGCACTGAAGCTTTCTTT
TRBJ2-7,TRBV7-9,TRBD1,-,CSSSLTGDEQYF,TGTTCCAGCAGCTTGACAGGGGACGAGCAGTACTTC
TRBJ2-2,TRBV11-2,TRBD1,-,CASSTQGANIGELFF,TGTGCCAGCAGCACACAGGGGGCTAATATCGGGGAGCTGTTTTTT
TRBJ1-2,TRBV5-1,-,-,CASSLPGNSGYTF,TGCGCCAGCAGCTTGCCGGGGAACTCTGGCTACACCTTC
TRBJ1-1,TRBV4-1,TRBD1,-,CASSLRGQENTEAFF,TGCGCCAGCAGCCTCAGGGGGCAGGAGAACACTGAAGCTTTCTTT
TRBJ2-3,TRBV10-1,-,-,CASSDAGDGTDTQYF,TGCGCCAGCAGTGATGCAGGGGACGGCACAGATACGCAGTATTTT
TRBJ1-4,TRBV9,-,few,CASSVGITDFEKLFF,TGTGCCAGCAGCGTAGGAATCACAGATTTTGAAAAACTGTTTTTT
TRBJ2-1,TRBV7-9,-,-,CASSLVRLAFLNEQFF,TGTGCCAGCAGCTTAGTCCGTTTAGCGTTTTTGAATGAGCAGTTCTTC
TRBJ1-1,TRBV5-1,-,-,CASSLAAGANTEAFF,TGCGCCAGCAGCTTGGCCGCGGGGGCAAACACTGAAGCTTTCTTT
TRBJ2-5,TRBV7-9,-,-,CASSSAYAQYF,TGTGCCAGCAGCTCAGCCTACGCCCAGTACTTC
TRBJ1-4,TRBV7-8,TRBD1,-,CASSLLGQVDEKLFF,TGTGCCAGCAGCTTACTAGGACAGGTAGACGAAAAACTGTTTTTT
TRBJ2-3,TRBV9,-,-,CASSPNVGADTQYF,TGTGCCAGCAGCCCCAATGTGGGGGCCGATACGCAGTATTTT